Below, 23 T cell receptor beta chains from the same sample are listed, as sequenced in a study of blood T cell repertoires in COVID-19. Sequenced by immunoSEQ multiplex PCR; TCRdb stores in-frame clones only, minus some. The repertoire has just over 300,000 clones, approximately 84% of them found once; the top ten carry about 4.1%. Sequenced input: PBMCs or T cells enriched from blood (not recorded which). The source of these receptors is a man under 40 who had recovered from COVID-19.

The gene calls are TRBV30 and TRBJ1-2; D possibly corresponds to TRBD1 (5 bases). Germline-derived CDR1 and CDR2 are GTSNPN and SVGIG (reference sequence). Trimming cost V 2 bases and J 2 bases, with 6 bases left between them. This CDR3 spans 12 amino acids. CDR3 bases: TGTGCCTGGAGTAAGGGGAACTATGGCTACACCTTC. Amino acid sequence: CAWSKGNYGYTF.

V and J are TRBV2 and TRBJ2-1; D remains unclear. The length of the CDR3 is 11 residues. In germline, CDR1 is SNHLY, CDR2 FYNNEI. The V end was cut by 8 bases, the J end by 1 base, with 3 bases between. The CDR3 loop reads CASLSYNEQFF. In nucleotides, the CDR3 is TGTGCCAGCCTGTCCTACAATGAGCAGTTCTTC.

This chain connects TRBV13 to TRBJ1-2; no firm D call. Trimming took 4 bases from V and 5 from J, leaving 23 bases between them. CDR1 PRHDT and CDR2 FYEKMQ come from the germline V gene (reference sequence). The CDR3 is made up of 17 amino acids. CDR3 protein: CASSSRESDLRVYGYTF. CDR3 DNA: TGTGCCAGCAGCTCCCGGGAGAGCGACCTAAGGGTTTATGGCTACACCTTC.

The V gene is TRBV18, the J gene TRBJ2-3, with TRBD1 identical over 7 bases. V lost 2 bases and J lost 0; bases outside the gene matches: 5. This CDR3 comprises 16 residues. Germline-derived CDR1 and CDR2 are KGHSH and LQKENI. The CDR3 reads CASSPGTASSTDTQYF. The CDR3 DNA reads TGTGCCAGCTCACCAGGGACAGCTAGTAGCACAGATACGCAGTATTTT.

The chain uses TRBV5-8 and TRBJ2-3; 7 bases agree with TRBD1. The CDR3 has 15 residues. The J segment lost 2 bases and the V segment lost 2 bases, leaving 5 bases of the junction unmatched. The germline V gene encodes CDR1 SGHTS and CDR2 YDEGEE. CDR3 sequence: CASSFGTAPTDTQYF. CDR3 sequence (DNA): TGTGCCAGCAGCTTTGGGACAGCCCCCACAGATACGCAGTATTTT.

This clone was seen more than once but under ten times. The genes are TRBV5-1 and TRBJ1-3, with 8 bases matching TRBD1. The CDR3 length is 17 residues. The germline CDR1 and CDR2 sequences are SGHRS and YFSETQ. V lost 0 bases, J lost 0 bases, and 5 bases stayed unmatched. CDR3 sequence reads: CASSLAETGGSGNTIYF. In nucleotides, the CDR3 is TGCGCCAGCAGCTTGGCCGAAACAGGGGGCTCTGGAAACACCATATATTTT.

The rearrangement joins TRBV11-2 to TRBJ1-2; no reliable D call. CDR1 and CDR2 from the germline V gene are SGHAT and FQNNGV. The CDR3 contains 14 residues. Deletions cut 3 bases from V and 4 bases from J, with 12 bases between. The CDR3 loop is CASSLSPIPYGYTF. CDR3 DNA sequence: TGTGCCAGCAGCTTGTCCCCAATCCCCTATGGCTACACCTTC.

The gene calls are TRBV6-5 and TRBJ2-7; D is perhaps TRBD2 (5 bases). Germline V CDR1 and CDR2: MNHEY, SVGAGI. Trimming cost V 0 bases and J 2 bases, with 11 bases left between them. CDR3 size: 15 residues. The chain's CDR3 is CASSYSIGSAYEQYF. The DNA for the CDR3 is TGTGCCAGCAGTTACTCGATAGGGAGCGCCTACGAGCAGTACTTC.

This clone was seen a single time. The chain combines TRBV5-4 with TRBJ1-1, with D possibly TRBD1 on 5 matching bases. In germline, CDR1 is SGHNT, CDR2 YYREEE (reference sequence). V was trimmed by 5 bases and J by 3 bases, leaving 17 bases between them. The CDR3 has 15 amino acids. In DNA form, the CDR3 reads TGTGCCAGCAGTCCGGGGGGTAAGGGGCACACTGAAGCTTTCTTT. Its protein is CASSPGGKGHTEAFF. Full variable domain (remainder filled in from reference TRBV5-4 and TRBJ1-1): ETGVTQSPTHLIKTRGQQVTLRCSSQSGHNTVSWYQQALGQGPQFIFQYYREEENGRGNFPPRFSGLQFPNYSSELNVNALELDDSALYLCASSPGGKGHTEAFFGQGTRLTVV.

The rearrangement links TRBV12-5 to TRBJ2-1; D is possibly TRBD2 (5 bases). The V and J ends lost 0 bases and 4 bases respectively, with 10 bases between them. CDR1 is LGHNT and CDR2 is FRNRAP in the germline V gene. The CDR3 runs 15 residues. The DNA for the CDR3 is TGTGCTAGTGGTTTGGTACGGGAATTATACAATGAGCAGTTCTTC. Translation: CASGLVRELYNEQFF.

This chain joins TRBV27 and TRBJ2-7; 8 nucleotides align to TRBD1. Germline CDR1 reads MNHEY; CDR2 reads SMNVEV (reference sequence). CDR3 size: 17 residues. V lost 4 bases and J lost 1; bases outside the gene matches: 12. The CDR3 nucleotides are TGTGCCAGCAGTTATAGCTCCGGGACAGGAATATCCTACGAGCAGTACTTC. The encoded protein is CASSYSSGTGISYEQYF.

The chain links TRBV18 to TRBJ1-5; D might be TRBD1 (6 bases). Germline CDR1 KGHSH, CDR2 LQKENI. V was trimmed by 5 bases and J by 7 bases, leaving 21 bases between them. CDR3 length: 16 residues. CDR3 region: CASSASAGGVWQPQHF. The CDR3 DNA follows: TGTGCCAGCTCAGCCTCAGCGGGGGGCGTGTGGCAGCCCCAGCATTTT.

V is TRBV7-9 and J is TRBJ2-4, with 9 bases fitting TRBD1. The CDR3 is 15 residues long. J gave up 2 bases and V 3 bases, and 2 bases lay outside the gene matches. Germline CDR1 is SEHNR and CDR2 is FQNEAQ (reference sequence). The CDR3 bases are TGTGCCAGCAGCTTTGGGACAGGGTCCAAAAACATTCAGTACTTC. Translation: CASSFGTGSKNIQYF. Full variable domain (remainder filled in from reference TRBV7-9 and TRBJ2-4): DTGVSQNPRHKITKRGQNVTFRCDPISEHNRLYWYRQTLGQGPEFLTYFQNEAQLEKSRLLSDRFSAERPKGSFSTLEIQRTEQGDSAMYLCASSFGTGSKNIQYFGAGTRLSVL.

The V call is TRBV27, the J call TRBJ1-4; 9 bases are a match to TRBD1. The germline V gene encodes CDR1 MNHEY and CDR2 SMNVEV (reference sequence). With 7 bases clipped from V and 5 bases from J, the junction kept 8 bases outside the gene matches. The CDR3 has 15 residues. The chain's CDR3 is CASTQVGTGNEKLFF. In nucleotides, the CDR3 is TGTGCCAGCACTCAAGTCGGGACAGGGAATGAAAAACTGTTTTTT. Full variable domain (missing parts from reference TRBV27 and TRBJ1-4): EAQVTQNPRYLITVTGKKLTVTCSQNMNHEYMSWYRQDPGLGLRQIYYSMNVEVTDKGDVPEGYKVSRKEKRNFPLILESPSPNQTSLYFCASTQVGTGNEKLFFGSGTQLSVL.

The chain joins TRBV13 to TRBJ2-7, with D perhaps matching TRBD2 (5 bases). The CDR3 runs 12 residues. Germline-derived CDR1 and CDR2 are PRHDT and FYEKMQ (reference sequence). V lost 5 bases and J 6 bases, leaving 11 bases between the germline ends. The CDR3 protein is CASSARGFEQYF. The CDR3 DNA is TGTGCCAGCAGCGCACGCGGGTTCGAGCAGTACTTC.

CDR3 in DNA: TGTGCCAGCAGTGAAGCCCCCATTTTCTATGGCTACACCTTC. Encoded protein: CASSEAPIFYGYTF. This sequence joins TRBV6-1 and TRBJ1-2; D is unresolved. The germline gives CDR1 MNHNS, CDR2 SASEGT. The CDR3 extends over 14 amino acids. V was cut by 0 bases and J by 4 bases, with 9 bases left in between.

The chain is built from TRBV27 and TRBJ2-1; 9 bases are shared with TRBD2. Germline trimming cut 3 bases from V and 8 bases from J; bases unmatched to any gene: 8. The CDR3 is 15 amino acids. The germline gives CDR1 MNHEY, CDR2 SMNVEV (reference sequence). The CDR3 DNA is TGTGCCAGCAGTTTTATAGCGGGGGCTATAGATGAGCAGTTCTTC. Its protein product is CASSFIAGAIDEQFF.

The genes are TRBV4-1 and TRBJ2-5; D not resolved. V gave up 4 bases and J gave up 3 bases, with 12 bases separating them. CDR1 is MGHRA and CDR2 is YSYEKL in the germline V gene. This CDR3 comprises 14 residues. The CDR3 region is CASSRRPEEETQYF. The DNA for the CDR3 is TGCGCCAGCAGCCGCCGCCCTGAGGAAGAGACCCAGTACTTC.

The chain links TRBV6-5 to TRBJ2-7; 9 bases are a match to TRBD1. With V trimmed by 2 bases and J by 2 bases, 7 bases remained unmatched. The CDR3 is 16 amino acids. In germline, CDR1 is MNHEY, CDR2 SVGAGI. The CDR3 region has the DNA TGTGCCAGCAGTTACCGGACAGGGGTGCCTCCCTACGAGCAGTACTTC. Translating it yields CASSYRTGVPPYEQYF.

The V call is TRBV28, the J call TRBJ1-6; D possibly corresponds to TRBD1 (5 bases). CDR1 is MDHEN, CDR2 SYDVKM, per germline. The CDR3 totals 14 residues. The ends were cut back, 10 bases at V and 5 bases at J, with 15 bases in the middle. In nucleotides, the CDR3 is TGTGCCACCACGGACACCCTCAATAATTCACCCCTCCACTTT. This sequence encodes CATTDTLNNSPLHF.

The rearrangement joins TRBV11-3 to TRBJ1-4; maybe TRBD1 (6 bases). The CDR3 runs 13 residues. From germline, CDR1 is SGHNT and CDR2 YENEEA. V dropped 5 bases and J dropped 7 bases, with 11 bases sitting between them. DNA for the CDR3: TGTGCCAGCAGCCCCGGGACAACTGAAAAACTGTTTTTT. Translation gives CASSPGTTEKLFF.

CDR3 amino acids: CASSLAGQGGETQYF. CDR3 nucleotide sequence: TGCGCCAGCAGCTTGGCCGGACAGGGTGGGGAGACCCAGTACTTC. The chain joins TRBV5-1 to TRBJ2-5; TRBD1 matches at 8 bases. The length of the CDR3 is 15 residues. CDR1 is SGHRS, CDR2 YFSETQ, per germline. The J segment lost 5 bases and the V segment lost 0 bases, leaving 6 bases of the junction unmatched.

The chain combines TRBV15 with TRBJ2-1, with unresolved D. Between the trimmed V and J ends, which lost 5 bases and 8 bases, there was a span of 19 bases. Germline CDR1 LNHNV, CDR2 YYDKDF (reference sequence). The CDR3 runs 15 residues. The CDR3 loop is CATSRWASRNDEQFF. The CDR3 coding sequence is TGTGCCACCAGCCGCTGGGCCTCAAGAAATGATGAGCAGTTCTTC.